This entry lists 21 T cell receptor beta chains sequenced from one sample in a study of cytomegalovirus exposure and HLA in healthy donors. The PCR employed 60 Vbeta primers together with 13 Jbeta primers. The table came from immunoSEQ multiplex PCR; TCRdb's copy has only in-frame clones and leaves some out. This sample carries roughly 150,000 clones, roughly 79% of them seen once, and the ten largest clones take around 1%. The sample consisted of PBMCs. These receptors were obtained from a woman between 40 and 55 years old in good health and CMV-seronegative.

This rearrangement joins TRBV5-6 to TRBJ2-1; possibly TRBD2 for D (5 bases). With 1 base removed from V and 4 bases from J, the gap between germline ends came to 12 bases. The germline CDR1 and CDR2 sequences are SGHDT and YYEEEE. The CDR3 is 15 residues long. The CDR3 DNA sequence: TGTGCCAGCAGCTTGTTCGCCGGGAAATACAATGAGCAGTTCTTC. Translated, it gives CASSLFAGKYNEQFF.

The chain couples TRBV7-2 to TRBJ2-7; TRBD2 matches at 8 bases. V shed 0 bases, J shed 1 base, and the junction held 5 bases outside the gene matches. The CDR3 is 16 residues long. Per the germline V gene, CDR1 is SGHTA and CDR2 is FQGNSA. The chain's CDR3 is CASSLATSGASYEQYF. CDR3 bases: TGTGCCAGCAGCTTAGCTACTAGCGGAGCTTCCTACGAGCAGTACTTC.

The chain joins TRBV6-1 to TRBJ1-1; D may be TRBD1 (6 bases). Germline values: CDR1 MNHNS, CDR2 SASEGT. V was cut by 6 bases and J by 4 bases, with 9 bases left in between. There are 12 residues in the CDR3. Written as DNA, the CDR3 is TGTGCCAGCAGGAGGGGGTCCACTGAAGCTTTCTTT. Its translation is CASRRGSTEAFF.

The chain recombines TRBV29-1 with TRBJ1-1; D is uncertain. V was trimmed by 5 bases and J by 1 base, leaving 14 bases between them. Germline lookup yields CDR1 SQVTM and CDR2 ANQGSEA. The CDR3 consists of 14 residues. The CDR3, as DNA: TGCAGCGTTCGAGGGCAAACTTCGAACACTGAAGCTTTCTTT. Amino acid sequence: CSVRGQTSNTEAFF.

The J gene is TRBJ2-5, the V gene TRBV5-4; 7 bases agree with TRBD2. Unmatched junction bases numbered 10, after V lost 7 bases and J lost 4 bases. CDR3 length: 14 amino acids. The V gene's germline CDR1 is SGHNT and CDR2 YYREEE (reference sequence). CDR3 residues: CASSPAGERETQYF. In nucleotides, the CDR3 is TGTGCCAGCTCCCCTGCGGGAGAGCGAGAGACCCAGTACTTC.

CDR3 bases: TGTGCCAGTAGTATGCCCGGACTAGCAGACTCCTACAATGAGCAGTTCTTC. This gives the protein CASSMPGLADSYNEQFF. J is TRBJ2-1 and V is TRBV19; TRBD2 aligns across 8 bases. CDR1 is LNHDA, CDR2 SQIVND, per germline (reference sequence). The CDR3 contains 17 residues. V was clipped by 3 bases and J by 0 bases; unmatched bases: 7.

The rearrangement joins TRBV27 to TRBJ2-1, with TRBD1 matching 7 bases. There are 14 residues in the CDR3. Germline CDR1 MNHEY, CDR2 SMNVEV (reference sequence). V dropped 4 bases and J dropped 5; count of bases not matched to a gene: 5. This CDR3 is CASSSLTGNNEQFF. The CDR3, as DNA: TGTGCCAGCAGTTCCCTGACAGGGAACAATGAGCAGTTCTTC.

The chain carries TRBV7-6 and TRBJ2-1; TRBD2 agrees at 10 bases. Germline CDR1 and CDR2: SGHVS and FNYEAQ. J lost 7 bases, V lost 2 bases, and 14 bases had no gene match. The CDR3 consists of 18 residues. CDR3 region: CASSLRGGASGSKNEQFF. The CDR3 nucleotides read TGTGCCAGCAGCTTACGGGGCGGCGCTAGCGGGAGTAAAAATGAGCAGTTCTTC. The full variable domain, with the rest looked up from reference TRBV7-6 and TRBJ2-1, is GAGVSQSPRYKVTKRGQDVALRCDPISGHVSLYWYRQALGQGPEFLTYFNYEAQQDKSGLPNDRFSAERPEGSISTLTIQRTEQRDSAMYRCASSLRGGASGSKNEQFFGPGTRLTVL.

This rearrangement joins TRBV30 to TRBJ1-5; the D gene is possibly TRBD1 (5 bases). The CDR3 has 10 residues. Trimming removed 6 bases at V and 7 bases at J, with 7 bases between. Per the germline V gene, CDR1 is GTSNPN and CDR2 is SVGIG (reference sequence). CDR3 nucleotide sequence: TGTGCCTGCGGGGGACAGCCCCAGCATTTT. Its translation is CACGGQPQHF.

The CDR3, as DNA: TGTGCCAGCAAGGGGGGGCTCGCCCCCCACAATGAAAAACTGTTTTTT. Amino acid sequence: CASKGGLAPHNEKLFF. The V call is TRBV6-6, the J call TRBJ1-4; D might be TRBD1 (6 bases). Trimming took off 7 bases at V and 5 bases at J, with 20 bases between the two ends. Germline V gene sequence: CDR1 MNHNY, CDR2 SVGAGI (reference sequence). CDR3 length equals 16 residues.

The chain recombines TRBV30 with TRBJ2-3, with TRBD2 identical over 11 bases. Germline assignment: CDR1 GTSNPN and CDR2 SVGIG (reference sequence). V dropped 4 bases and J dropped 6; count of bases not matched to a gene: 9. CDR3 length equals 15 residues. Here the CDR3 DNA reads TGTGCCTGGAACATAGGACTAGCGGGTGGGGATACGCAGTATTTT. As protein: CAWNIGLAGGDTQYF. The entire variable domain, with the rest obtained from reference TRBV30 and TRBJ2-3, is as follows: SQTIHQWPATLVQPVGSPLSLECTVEGTSNPNLYWYRQAAGRGLQLLFYSVGIGQISSEVPQNLSASRPQDRQFILSSKKLLLSDSGFYLCAWNIGLAGGDTQYFGPGTRLTVL.

The CDR3 here is CASSSAGGPNLEQFF. The CDR3, as DNA: TGTGCCAGCAGTTCAGCGGGAGGGCCTAACTTGGAGCAGTTCTTC. V gene TRBV6-5 combines with J gene TRBJ2-1; 10 positions match TRBD2. The CDR3 consists of 15 residues. Germline CDR1 is MNHEY and CDR2 is SVGAGI. After removal of 4 bases from V and 10 bases from J, the junction contained 10 bases not matched to a gene.

The V and J genes are TRBV11-2 and TRBJ1-1; D may be TRBD1 (5 bases). Trimming removed 5 bases at V and 1 base at J, with 20 bases between. There are 17 residues in the CDR3. CDR1 SGHAT and CDR2 FQNNGV come from the germline V gene. The DNA for the CDR3 is TGTGCCAGCAGCCGACTTAGTGGTTCCAGGGCGAACACTGAAGCTTTCTTT. Amino acids: CASSRLSGSRANTEAFF.

The chain carries TRBV7-8 and TRBJ2-7; 14 bases agree with TRBD2. The germline CDR1 and CDR2 sequences are SGHVS and FQNEAQ. The junction had 16 bases not matched to a gene; V was cut back by 5 bases and J by 7 bases. The CDR3 is 18 residues long. CDR3 in amino acids: CASSRGLAGVSGSFEQYF. The CDR3 DNA sequence: TGTGCCAGCAGCCGGGGACTAGCGGGAGTATCTGGTTCGTTTGAGCAGTACTTC.

V gene TRBV29-1 combines with J gene TRBJ2-5; D might be TRBD2 (7 bases). Trimming took off 4 bases at V and 5 bases at J, with 17 bases between the two ends. The CDR3 consists of 14 residues. Germline assignment: CDR1 SQVTM and CDR2 ANQGSEA. As DNA, the CDR3 is TGCAGCGTTGCGACTAGCCAGGGGTGGGAGACCCAGTACTTC. The encoded protein is CSVATSQGWETQYF.

The CDR3: CASSLAGGGYNEQFF. Written as DNA, the CDR3 is TGCGCCAGCAGCTTGGCAGGGGGTGGCTACAATGAGCAGTTCTTC. The genes are TRBV5-1 and TRBJ2-1; 7 nucleotides match TRBD1. CDR1 is SGHRS, CDR2 YFSETQ, per germline. The CDR3 contains 15 residues. Unmatched junction bases numbered 3, after V lost 0 bases and J lost 3 bases.

The chain links TRBV6-6 to TRBJ2-2; TRBD1 is a possible D gene (5 bases). The germline V gene encodes CDR1 MNHNY and CDR2 SVGAGI (reference sequence). This CDR3 spans 16 amino acids. Between the trimmed V and J ends, which lost 2 bases and 2 bases, there was a span of 12 bases. The CDR3 here is CASSYKGMVNTGELFF. For the CDR3, the DNA is TGTGCCAGCAGTTACAAGGGGATGGTAAACACCGGGGAGCTGTTTTTT.

This clone was recorded a few times. Other DNA sequences in this sample translate to the same CDR3. J is TRBJ1-1 and V is TRBV30; D possibly corresponds to TRBD1 (6 bases). Germline V gene lookup returns CDR1 GTSNPN and CDR2 SVGIG (reference sequence). This CDR3 has 12 residues. V lost 0 bases and J 4 bases, leaving 6 bases between the germline ends. CDR3 region: CAWSVTGTEAFF. DNA for the CDR3: TGTGCCTGGAGTGTGACAGGCACTGAAGCTTTCTTT.

This chain connects TRBV30 to TRBJ1-2, with D possibly TRBD1 on 5 matching bases. CDR3 length equals 14 residues. Germline-derived CDR1 and CDR2 are GTSNPN and SVGIG (reference sequence). The ends were cut back, 2 bases at V and 7 bases at J, with 17 bases in the middle. CDR3 sequence (DNA): TGTGCCTGGAGTCCACGTGGGGGGACCTTTGGCTACACCTTC. This codes for CAWSPRGGTFGYTF.

The rearrangement joins TRBV9 to TRBJ2-2; TRBD2 aligns across 14 bases. The V and J ends lost 2 bases and 6 bases, in that order; junction bases with no gene match: 3. The CDR3 sequence is 16 residues long. Germline CDR1 reads SGDLS; CDR2 reads YYNGEE. DNA for the CDR3: TGTGCCAGCAGCGTGACTAGCGGGAGGGCCCCCGGGGAGCTGTTTTTT. This sequence encodes CASSVTSGRAPGELFF.

The V and J genes are TRBV5-6 and TRBJ2-7, with D unclear. Trimming took 1 base from V and 1 from J, leaving 3 bases between them. Germline V gene lookup returns CDR1 SGHDT and CDR2 YYEEEE. This CDR3 is built from 12 residues. This chain's CDR3 is CASSLRSYEQYF. As DNA, the CDR3 is TGTGCCAGCAGCTTGCGTTCCTACGAGCAGTACTTC.